Below, 7 T cell receptor beta chains from the same sample are listed, as sequenced in a study of cytomegalovirus exposure and HLA in healthy donors. PCR was performed using 60 Vbeta and 13 Jbeta primers. The protocol was immunoSEQ multiplex PCR, while the TCRdb copy is restricted to in-frame clones and leaves out a portion. The sample has roughly 98,000 clones, approximately 60% seen once. Sequencing was carried out using PBMCs. The receptors stem from a woman aged 30 to 39 in good health and CMV-seropositive.

The V and J genes are TRBV5-5 and TRBJ2-7; 7 positions match TRBD1. Trimming took 7 bases from V and 5 from J; bases not matched to a gene: 12. The CDR3 spans 14 residues. The germline V gene has CDR1 SGHKS and CDR2 YYEKEE (reference sequence). The CDR3 protein is CASLGTDFFNEQYF. The CDR3 bases are TGTGCCAGCCTCGGGACAGATTTTTTCAACGAGCAGTACTTC.

This rearrangement joins TRBV6-6 to TRBJ1-2; 10 nucleotides match TRBD1. J was trimmed by 6 bases and V by 6 bases; bases with no gene match: 7. CDR1 is MNHNY and CDR2 is SVGAGI in the germline V gene (reference sequence). The CDR3 loop spans 14 amino acids. The CDR3 nucleotides read TGTGCCAGCAGGGGGGACAGGGGAAAGGATGGCTACACCTTC. Translated, it gives CASRGDRGKDGYTF.

This chain joins TRBV4-3 and TRBJ1-6; 11 nucleotides match TRBD1. From germline, CDR1 is LGHNA and CDR2 YSLEER. Trimming removed 0 bases from V and 1 base from J; junction bases left unmatched: 14. This CDR3 is built from 22 residues. The CDR3 region has the DNA TGCGCCAGCAGCCAAGAAGGGTGGACCCTCGGACAGGGGGCATCCTATAATTCACCCCTCCACTTT. This codes for CASSQEGWTLGQGASYNSPLHF.

Only a few counts were recorded for this clone. The chain carries TRBV28 and TRBJ2-7; D gene ambiguous. Germline-derived CDR1 and CDR2 are MDHEN and SYDVKM. The CDR3 spans 11 residues. Trimming shortened V by 3 bases and J by 6 bases, and 6 bases separated the two germline ends. CDR3 coding DNA: TGTGCCAGCAGTTTCGGAGCCGAGCAGTACTTC. Translating gives CASSFGAEQYF.

This chain joins TRBV6-5 and TRBJ2-7; TRBD1 is a possible D gene (5 bases). CDR3 length equals 15 residues. V gave up 6 bases and J gave up 0 bases, with 15 bases separating them. The germline gives CDR1 MNHEY, CDR2 SVGAGI. CDR3 loop: CASSALRVSSYEQYF. CDR3 bases: TGTGCCAGCAGCGCGCTCAGGGTCAGCTCCTACGAGCAGTACTTC.

The chain recombines TRBV5-8 with TRBJ2-1; TRBD2 agrees at 8 bases. After removal of 6 bases from V and 4 bases from J, the junction contained 9 bases not matched to a gene. This CDR3 is built from 15 residues. The V gene's germline CDR1 is SGHTS and CDR2 YDEGEE. The CDR3 sequence is CASIVRGVGYNEQFF. CDR3 sequence (DNA): TGTGCCAGCATCGTGCGGGGGGTCGGTTACAATGAGCAGTTCTTC.

This clone was seen more than once but under ten times. The chain recombines TRBV6-1 with TRBJ2-1, with 8 bases matching TRBD1. Germline CDR1 and CDR2: MNHNS and SASEGT. There are 17 residues in the CDR3. J lost 3 bases, V lost 2 bases, and 9 bases had no gene match. The CDR3 DNA reads TGTGCCAGCAGTGAAAAAGCTCGGGACAGGTTCTACAATGAGCAGTTCTTC. Encoded protein: CASSEKARDRFYNEQFF.